The clone carrying this T cell receptor (beta chain) ranks as medium-sized. TCRdb keeps only in-frame clones here, not all; method: immunoSEQ multiplex PCR. The sample holds tens of thousands of clones, 65% to 85% seen once. The sample belongs to a study of T cells in tumors after PD-1 blockade. The ends lost 2 bases at V and 6 bases at J; junction bases unmatched: 8. This CDR3 region has 17 residues. Germline values: CDR1 MGHRA, CDR2 YSYEKL. The TCR sequence derives from a human donor with basal cell carcinoma. The chain combines TRBV4-1 with TRBJ2-3; 13 bases fit TRBD2. Source: PBMCs, taken before anti-PD-1 treatment. In nucleotides, the CDR3 is TGCGCCAGCAGCCAAACACTAGCGGGGGGGATCGTGGATACGCAGTATTTT. This translates into CASSQTLAGGIVDTQYF.